This passage covers 17 T cell receptor beta chains from one sample sequenced in a study of cytomegalovirus exposure and HLA in healthy donors. Primers for the PCR totalled 60 Vbeta and 13 Jbeta. Clones were sequenced by immunoSEQ multiplex PCR, and TCRdb holds only the in-frame ones, with some missing. The sample holds 80,000 or so clones; about 76% are singletons and the top ten take about 12%. Sequenced sample: PBMCs. These receptors were collected from a male donor in good health and CMV-seropositive.

This sequence joins TRBV7-9 and TRBJ2-5; 10 bases are a match to TRBD1. The CDR3 length is 17 residues. The V segment lost 4 bases and the J segment 4 bases; nucleotides outside the gene matches: 12. Germline loops: CDR1 SEHNR, CDR2 FQNEAQ (reference sequence). CDR3 region: CASSSGTGVSWGETQYF. In DNA form, the CDR3 reads TGTGCCAGCAGCTCCGGGACAGGGGTCAGTTGGGGAGAGACCCAGTACTTC.

The V call is TRBV14, the J call TRBJ2-1; 7 bases are a match to TRBD2. Per germline, CDR1 SGHDN and CDR2 FVKESK. The CDR3 runs to 15 residues. J gave up 5 bases and V 10 bases, and 14 bases lay outside the gene matches. CDR3 nucleotides: TGTGCCACCCAGCCTTGGGGGGGGAGAGACAATGAGCAGTTCTTC. This gives the protein CATQPWGGRDNEQFF.

The V gene is TRBV10-3, the J gene TRBJ2-1, with TRBD1 matching 9 bases. Looked up from germline, CDR1 is ENHRY and CDR2 is SYGVKD. The ends lost 6 bases at V and 4 bases at J; junction bases unmatched: 7. CDR3 length equals 15 residues. CDR3 in DNA: TGTGCCATCAGCGACACAGGGGGCCGGTACAATGAGCAGTTCTTC. It specifies CAISDTGGRYNEQFF.

The chain recombines TRBV5-1 with TRBJ2-2; TRBD1 matches at 7 bases. The J segment lost 2 bases and the V segment lost 3 bases, leaving 4 bases of the junction unmatched. This CDR3 has 15 residues. Germline CDR1 SGHRS, CDR2 YFSETQ. CDR3 in amino acids: CASSSGTVNTGELFF. CDR3 DNA sequence: TGCGCCAGCAGCTCCGGGACAGTCAACACCGGGGAGCTGTTTTTT.

CDR3 DNA: TGTGCCAGCAGTTTGATTTCGGGCAGGGGGACGGTAGGCTACACCTTC. It specifies CASSLISGRGTVGYTF. The J gene is TRBJ1-2, the V gene TRBV27; 7 nucleotides line up with TRBD1. Germline-derived CDR1 and CDR2 are MNHEY and SMNVEV (reference sequence). There are 16 residues in the CDR3. The trim removed 3 bases at V and 8 bases at J, leaving 15 bases unmatched.

The J gene is TRBJ1-3, the V gene TRBV28; 8 bases match TRBD1. J lost 3 bases, V lost 2 bases, and 0 bases had no gene match. Germline CDR1 reads MDHEN; CDR2 reads SYDVKM. The CDR3 runs to 14 residues. CDR3 region: CASSLGQGGNTIYF. CDR3 nucleotide sequence: TGTGCCAGCAGTTTAGGACAGGGTGGAAACACCATATATTTT.

V gene TRBV5-4 combines with J gene TRBJ2-5; 10 nucleotides align to TRBD2. Germline assignment: CDR1 SGHNT and CDR2 YYREEE (reference sequence). This CDR3 comprises 15 residues. The V segment lost 2 bases and the J segment 4 bases; nucleotides outside the gene matches: 5. In DNA form, the CDR3 reads TGTGCCAGCAGCTTTAAGCGGGAGGGCCGAGAGACCCAGTACTTC. It yields the protein CASSFKREGRETQYF. The full variable domain, completed using reference TRBV5-4 and TRBJ2-5, is ETGVTQSPTHLIKTRGQQVTLRCSSQSGHNTVSWYQQALGQGPQFIFQYYREEENGRGNFPPRFSGLQFPNYSSELNVNALELDDSALYLCASSFKREGRETQYFGPGTRLLVL.

The chain has TRBV7-5 and TRBJ2-1; TRBD2, the table's D call, was not compared with the DNA. TRBV7-5 is designated a pseudogene. The CDR3 sequence is 15 residues long. CDR3: CVRSLAVEPNNEQFF. CDR3 nucleotides: TGTGTCAGAAGCTTAGCAGTCGAGCCTAACAATGAGCAGTTCTTC.

CDR3 coding DNA: TGTGCCAGCAGACCCGGGACAACTGGAAACACCATATATTTT. Protein: CASRPGTTGNTIYF. This chain uses TRBV27 with TRBJ1-3, with D possibly TRBD1 on 6 matching bases. CDR3 length equals 14 residues. Germline V CDR1 and CDR2: MNHEY, SMNVEV (reference sequence). V was shortened by 6 bases and J by 2 bases, with 11 bases between the two germline ends.

This chain uses TRBV7-3 with TRBJ2-2; TRBD2 is a possible D gene (6 bases). Germline V gene sequence: CDR1 SGHTA, CDR2 FQGTGA. Trimming removed 6 bases from V and 2 bases from J, with 19 bases in between. The CDR3 has 17 residues. The CDR3 reads CASSSGRVQKNTGELFF. The CDR3 region has the DNA TGTGCCAGCAGTAGCGGACGGGTGCAGAAAAACACCGGGGAGCTGTTTTTT.

The V and J genes are TRBV5-1 and TRBJ2-2; 10 bases are a match to TRBD2. The J segment lost 0 bases and the V segment lost 0 bases, leaving 2 bases of the junction unmatched. The CDR3 is made up of 17 amino acids. Germline loops: CDR1 SGHRS, CDR2 YFSETQ. DNA of the CDR3: TGCGCCAGCAGCTTGGCACTAGCGGGGACGAACACCGGGGAGCTGTTTTTT. Translation gives CASSLALAGTNTGELFF.

The chain carries TRBV10-3 and TRBJ2-7, with D perhaps TRBD2 (5 bases). The CDR3 is made up of 15 amino acids. The germline V and J ends were trimmed by 3 bases and 0 bases, with 12 bases remaining between them. CDR1 is ENHRY, CDR2 SYGVKD, per germline. The DNA of the CDR3 is TGTGCCATCAGTGACCGGGATCCCCCCTCCTACGAGCAGTACTTC. Its protein is CAISDRDPPSYEQYF.

The rearrangement links TRBV27 to TRBJ2-5; D possibly corresponds to TRBD1 (6 bases). The germline V and J ends were trimmed by 0 bases and 4 bases, with 9 bases remaining between them. Germline CDR1 and CDR2: MNHEY and SMNVEV (reference sequence). The CDR3 is 14 residues long. The CDR3 DNA follows: TGTGCCAGCAGTTTATCCCACAGGGCAGAGACCCAGTACTTC. It translates to CASSLSHRAETQYF.

This chain links TRBV11-2 with TRBJ2-7, with D possibly TRBD2 on 6 matching bases. Trimming took 4 bases from V and 5 from J, leaving 21 bases between them. The CDR3 is made up of 16 amino acids. CDR1 is SGHAT and CDR2 is FQNNGV in the germline V gene. In DNA, the CDR3 is TGTGCCAGCAGCTCGGTTGTAGCGGCAGGGTTCCACGAGCAGTACTTC. The encoded protein is CASSSVVAAGFHEQYF.

The chain carries TRBV28 and TRBJ1-3, with 9 bases aligning to TRBD1. V shed 7 bases, J shed 4 bases, and the junction held 5 bases outside the gene matches. The germline V gene encodes CDR1 MDHEN and CDR2 SYDVKM. This CDR3 spans 14 amino acids. DNA of the CDR3: TGTGCCAGCAATCCGGGACAGGGAGGAAACACCATATATTTT. Its translation is CASNPGQGGNTIYF. Drawing the rest from reference TRBV28 and TRBJ1-3, the complete variable domain is DVKVTQSSRYLVKRTGEKVFLECVQDMDHENMFWYRQDPGLGLRLIYFSYDVKMKEKGDIPEGYSVSREKKERFSLILESASTNQTSMYLCASNPGQGGNTIYFGEGSWLTVV.

The chain uses TRBV10-1 and TRBJ2-3; the match to TRBD2 covers 15 bases. Trimming cost V 1 base and J 0 bases; bases outside gene matches: 5. From germline, CDR1 is WNHNN and CDR2 SYGVQD (reference sequence). This CDR3 comprises 19 residues. This chain's CDR3 is CASSEFGLAGGPSTDTQYF. CDR3 nucleotides: TGCGCCAGCAGTGAGTTCGGACTAGCGGGAGGGCCTAGCACAGATACGCAGTATTTT.

V usage is TRBV19 and J usage is TRBJ1-1; TRBD1 matches 7 bases. V lost 6 bases, J lost 11 bases, and 9 bases stayed unmatched. This CDR3 has 12 amino acids. The germline V gene encodes CDR1 LNHDA and CDR2 SQIVND (reference sequence). CDR3 in amino acids: CASRTHRGYAFF. The CDR3 bases are TGTGCCAGTAGAACTCACAGGGGCTACGCTTTCTTT.